Presented here are 29 T cell receptor beta chains from one specimen sequenced in a study of blood T cell repertoires in COVID-19. The repertoire was sequenced with immunoSEQ multiplex PCR; TCRdb's copy has only in-frame clones and lacks some. This table has fewer than 60,000 clones, roughly 82% appearing once. Sequenced sample: peripheral blood. The receptor source for this set is a woman at least 80 years old with acute or convalescent COVID-19.

The V and J genes are TRBV7-2 and TRBJ2-6; a weak D match, TRBD1 (5 bases). Germline V CDR1 and CDR2: SGHTA, FQGNSA. The CDR3 has 16 amino acids. V lost 5 bases, J lost 0 bases, and 11 bases lay in between. The CDR3 loop reads CASSDRQTSGANVLTF. In nucleotides, the CDR3 is TGTGCCAGCAGCGACAGACAAACCTCTGGGGCCAACGTCCTGACTTTC.

This chain connects TRBV28 to TRBJ2-7, with D possibly matching TRBD1 (5 bases). The germline gives CDR1 MDHEN, CDR2 SYDVKM. This CDR3 is 13 amino acids long. Trimming removed 6 bases from V and 4 bases from J, with 13 bases in between. In DNA, the CDR3 is TGTGCCAGCAGGATATCCGACAGATACGAGCAGTACTTC. The encoded protein is CASRISDRYEQYF.

The chain carries TRBV5-6 and TRBJ2-1; D uncertain. The CDR3 contains 15 residues. The V and J ends lost 4 bases and 1 base respectively, with 12 bases between them. Looked up from germline, CDR1 is SGHDT and CDR2 is YYEEEE. CDR3 amino acids: CASSMGFLSYNEQFF. The CDR3 region has the DNA TGTGCCAGCAGCATGGGATTTCTATCCTACAATGAGCAGTTCTTC.

The chain combines TRBV6-2 or TRBV6-3 with TRBJ1-6; D unclear. This CDR3 region has 13 residues. Trimming took 2 bases from V and 8 from J, leaving 7 bases between them. Germline CDR1 reads MNHEY; CDR2 reads SVGEGT. In DNA form, the CDR3 reads TGTGCCAGCAGTTACGAGATGGATTCACCCCTCCACTTT. This codes for CASSYEMDSPLHF.

This chain joins TRBV7-2 and TRBJ2-7, with D maybe TRBD1 (5 bases). Germline CDR1 reads SGHTA; CDR2 reads FQGNSA. This CDR3 comprises 13 residues. Trimming removed 1 base at V and 6 bases at J, with 10 bases between. CDR3 nucleotide sequence: TGTGCCAGCAGCTTAGAAGGCAGGGCCGAGCAGTACTTC. This gives the protein CASSLEGRAEQYF.

The chain combines TRBV15 with TRBJ1-4; D not resolved. V lost 11 bases, J lost 0 bases, and 13 bases lay in between. The CDR3 has 14 amino acids. Germline loops: CDR1 LNHNV, CDR2 YYDKDF (reference sequence). The CDR3 loop is CAAQFGATNEKLFF. CDR3 bases: TGTGCCGCGCAATTCGGAGCAACTAATGAAAAACTGTTTTTT.

The V call is TRBV4-1, the J call TRBJ2-4; D may be TRBD2 (7 bases). Germline CDR1 is MGHRA and CDR2 is YSYEKL. This CDR3 has 19 amino acids. Deletions cut 0 bases from V and 3 bases from J, with 21 bases between. The CDR3 spells CASSQERGGTQSSKNIQYF. The CDR3 DNA is TGCGCCAGCAGCCAAGAAAGGGGGGGAACACAATCGAGCAAAAACATTCAGTACTTC.

The J gene is TRBJ1-2, the V gene TRBV9; possible D gene TRBD1, 5 bases. Trimming took 4 bases from V and 2 from J, leaving 12 bases between them. The CDR3 totals 14 residues. Germline CDR1 and CDR2: SGDLS and YYNGEE. CDR3 protein: CASSPTTVNYGYTF. CDR3 coding DNA: TGTGCCAGCAGCCCCACGACAGTCAACTATGGCTACACCTTC.

J is TRBJ1-1 and V is TRBV5-4; 9 bases fit TRBD1. The CDR3 runs to 14 residues. The V gene's germline CDR1 is SGHNT and CDR2 YYREEE (reference sequence). V was pared by 0 bases and J by 6 bases, with 3 bases of the junction left unmatched. The CDR3 nucleotides read TGTGCCAGCAGCTTGGGACAGGGGGGCCCTGAAGCTTTCTTT. This gives the protein CASSLGQGGPEAFF.

This chain uses TRBV3-1 (or the pseudogene TRBV3-2) with TRBJ1-2; a possible D gene is TRBD1 (5 bases). Germline assignment: CDR1 LGHDT and CDR2 YNNKEL (reference sequence). The V and J ends lost 1 base and 4 bases respectively, with 13 bases between them. This CDR3 has 15 amino acids. CDR3: CASSQGQPSIYGYTF. CDR3 DNA sequence: TGTGCCAGCAGCCAAGGACAGCCGAGCATCTATGGCTACACCTTC.

This clone was seen once. V gene TRBV5-1 combines with J gene TRBJ1-1, with D possibly being TRBD1 (6 bases). This CDR3 has 15 residues. V lost 5 bases and J lost 4, with 18 bases in between. The germline gives CDR1 SGHRS, CDR2 YFSETQ. CDR3 DNA sequence: TGCGCCAGCAGACCCTTGGGGGGGCTGGGCACTGAAGCTTTCTTT. This gives the protein CASRPLGGLGTEAFF. The complete variable domain, with remaining parts taken from reference TRBV5-1 and TRBJ1-1, reads KAGVTQTPRYLIKTRGQQVTLSCSPISGHRSVSWYQQTPGQGLQFLFEYFSETQRNKGNFPGRFSGRQFSNSRSEMNVSTLELGDSALYLCASRPLGGLGTEAFFGQGTRLTVV.

This chain joins TRBV29-1 and TRBJ1-1; TRBD1 matches at 9 bases. J gave up 4 bases and V 5 bases, and 5 bases lay outside the gene matches. The CDR3 sequence is 13 residues long. Germline V lookup: CDR1 SQVTM, CDR2 ANQGSEA. The CDR3 sequence: CSVYRGRGTEAFF. CDR3 nucleotides: TGCAGCGTTTACAGGGGGCGAGGCACTGAAGCTTTCTTT.

The chain has TRBV10-2 and TRBJ1-6; D is undetermined. This CDR3 contains 13 residues. Germline-derived CDR1 and CDR2 are WSHSY and SAAADI. Trimming took 2 bases from V and 6 from J, leaving 5 bases between them. The CDR3: CASSEPSNSPLHF. In DNA form, the CDR3 reads TGCGCCAGCAGTGAGCCGAGTAATTCACCCCTCCACTTT.

This clone came up once. The chain joins TRBV19 to TRBJ1-3, with a possible D match to TRBD1 (5 bases). Trimming took off 3 bases at V and 1 base at J, with 7 bases between the two ends. This CDR3 is built from 14 residues. Germline CDR1 LNHDA, CDR2 SQIVND (reference sequence). The DNA for the CDR3 is TGTGCCAGTAGTATTAGGGGTTCTGGAAACACCATATATTTT. Its translation: CASSIRGSGNTIYF.

This sequence joins TRBV6-1 and TRBJ1-1; TRBD1 matches at 8 bases. Germline CDR1 and CDR2: MNHNS and SASEGT. V lost 2 bases and J lost 0; bases outside the gene matches: 14. The CDR3 covers 19 residues. CDR3 loop: CASSENTVGRGLMNTEAFF. In DNA form, the CDR3 reads TGTGCCAGCAGTGAAAACACAGTAGGCAGGGGGCTGATGAACACTGAAGCTTTCTTT.

This chain uses TRBV3-1 (or the pseudogene TRBV3-2) with TRBJ1-6; no definite D call. V was pared by 5 bases and J by 7 bases, with 9 bases between. Looked up from germline, CDR1 is LGHDT and CDR2 is YNNKEL (reference sequence). The CDR3 totals 13 residues. CDR3 in DNA: TGTGCCAGCAGCGATTACGAGAATTCACCCCTCCACTTT. Protein: CASSDYENSPLHF.

The V call is TRBV2, the J call TRBJ1-1; tentatively, D is TRBD1 (5 bases). The V end was cut by 6 bases, the J end by 4 bases, with 15 bases between. This CDR3 is 14 amino acids long. Germline loops: CDR1 SNHLY, CDR2 FYNNEI. CDR3 bases: TGTGCCAGCAGCCGGGAGGGGAGAGGCACTGAAGCTTTCTTT. Amino acid sequence: CASSREGRGTEAFF. The whole variable domain, remainder taken from reference TRBV2 and TRBJ1-1, is EPEVTQTPSHQVTQMGQEVILRCVPISNHLYFYWYRQILGQKVEFLVSFYNNEISEKSEIFDDQFSVERPDGSNFTLKIRSTKLEDSAMYFCASSREGRGTEAFFGQGTRLTVV.

There are a few counts of this clone. This sequence joins TRBV12-3 or TRBV12-4 and TRBJ1-2; D is ambiguous. This CDR3 comprises 13 residues. The V and J ends lost 5 bases and 8 bases respectively, with 15 bases between them. The CDR3 DNA reads as TGTGCCAGCAGTCGGAGGGCAGTCTCGGGCTACACCTTC. The encoded protein is CASSRRAVSGYTF.

The chain recombines TRBV28 with TRBJ2-3; tentatively, D is TRBD2 (6 bases). V was cut by 10 bases and J by 0 bases, with 11 bases left in between. The germline V gene encodes CDR1 MDHEN and CDR2 SYDVKM. This CDR3 region has 13 residues. CDR3 nucleotides: TGTGCCACCTGTGGGGGGAGCACAGATACGCAGTATTTT. Its protein is CATCGGSTDTQYF.

This chain links TRBV6-5 with TRBJ1-1; 7 bases line up with TRBD1. Germline V gene lookup returns CDR1 MNHEY and CDR2 SVGAGI. The CDR3 totals 13 residues. The V segment lost 7 bases and the J segment 7 bases; nucleotides outside the gene matches: 9. CDR3 DNA sequence: TGTGCCAGCAAAAAAGGACAGGCTGGTGAAGCTTTCTTT. Translation: CASKKGQAGEAFF.

The genes are TRBV25-1 and TRBJ2-1; no reliable D call. In germline, CDR1 is MGHDK, CDR2 SYGVNS. The V end lost 3 bases, the J end lost 6 bases, and 15 bases lay between the germline ends. The CDR3 loop spans 15 amino acids. The CDR3 sequence is CASSESKRSSNEQFF. CDR3 coding DNA: TGTGCCAGCAGTGAGTCGAAAAGAAGTAGCAATGAGCAGTTCTTC. The full variable domain, with the rest looked up from reference TRBV25-1 and TRBJ2-1, is EADIYQTPRYLVIGTGKKITLECSQTMGHDKMYWYQQDPGMELHLIHYSYGVNSTEKGDLSSESTVSRIRTEHFPLTLESARPSHTSQYLCASSESKRSSNEQFFGPGTRLTVL.

The chain uses TRBV11-3 and TRBJ1-1, with D possibly TRBD1 on 5 matching bases. V gave up 1 base and J gave up 1 base, with 22 bases separating them. This CDR3 has 19 amino acids. Germline V CDR1 and CDR2: SGHNT, YENEEA. CDR3 nucleotides: TGTGCCAGCAGCTTAGTTTTGATGGCCGGGCGGGGGAGGAACACTGAAGCTTTCTTT. Translating it yields CASSLVLMAGRGRNTEAFF.

The chain joins TRBV11-3 to TRBJ1-2, with D unclear. V dropped 5 bases and J dropped 2 bases, with 9 bases sitting between them. The CDR3 runs 13 residues. Germline CDR1 SGHNT, CDR2 YENEEA. CDR3 nucleotide sequence: TGTGCCAGCAGCGAGGGAGGGAACTATGGCTACACCTTC. Protein product: CASSEGGNYGYTF.

This clone was observed a handful of times. The rearrangement links TRBV27 to TRBJ2-7; possibly TRBD2 for D (7 bases). V was clipped by 3 bases and J by 7 bases, with 19 bases between them. The CDR3 is 15 residues long. Germline CDR1 and CDR2: MNHEY and SMNVEV (reference sequence). CDR3 amino acids: CASSFGLAGAGEQYF. In DNA form, the CDR3 reads TGTGCCAGCAGTTTTGGACTGGCGGGGGCCGGGGAGCAGTACTTC.

Only one count was recorded for this clone. The chain carries TRBV30 and TRBJ1-1; no clear D gene. Germline CDR1 is GTSNPN and CDR2 is SVGIG (reference sequence). CDR3 size: 14 residues. Trimming took 4 bases from V and 0 from J, leaving 12 bases between them. The CDR3 DNA is TGTGCCTGGACCAACTCTTTTATGAACACTGAAGCTTTCTTT. Translating gives CAWTNSFMNTEAFF.

Here the CDR3 reads CAASTQGVGTDTQYF. In nucleotides, the CDR3 is TGTGCAGCTTCAACCCAGGGCGTGGGCACAGATACGCAGTATTTT. The chain recombines TRBV5-4 with TRBJ2-3; D might be TRBD1 (5 bases). There are 15 residues in the CDR3. Germline CDR1 and CDR2: SGHNT and YYREEE (reference sequence).

CDR3 residues: CASSPMGGAGDSPLHF. The DNA of the CDR3 is TGTGCCAGCAGCCCGATGGGGGGGGCAGGTGATTCACCCCTCCACTTT. The V gene is TRBV9, the J gene TRBJ1-6, with TRBD1 as a possible D gene (6 bases). The germline gives CDR1 SGDLS, CDR2 YYNGEE. There are 16 residues in the CDR3. Trimming shortened V by 4 bases and J by 8 bases, and 19 bases separated the two germline ends. The whole variable domain, remainder taken from reference TRBV9 and TRBJ1-6, is DSGVTQTPKHLITATGQRVTLRCSPRSGDLSVYWYQQSLDQGLQFLIQYYNGEERAKGNILERFSAQQFPDLHSELNLSSLELGDSALYFCASSPMGGAGDSPLHFGNGTRLTVT.

The chain recombines TRBV4-1 with TRBJ1-1; no clear D. CDR3 length: 14 residues. V lost 4 bases to trimming and J lost 1 base, with 10 bases between them. Germline-derived CDR1 and CDR2 are MGHRA and YSYEKL. The CDR3 coding sequence is TGCGCCAGCAGCCCTCTGACAAAGAACACTGAAGCTTTCTTT. Encoded protein: CASSPLTKNTEAFF.

The chain employs TRBV3-1 (or the pseudogene TRBV3-2) and TRBJ2-7; unclear D gene. The V end was cut by 4 bases, the J end by 0 bases, with 7 bases between. The CDR3 has 13 amino acids. The germline gives CDR1 LGHDT, CDR2 YNNKEL (reference sequence). CDR3 amino acids: CASSPEYSYEQYF. The CDR3 bases are TGTGCCAGCAGCCCGGAGTACTCCTACGAGCAGTACTTC.